Listed here is a single TCR beta chain. The antigen remains undetermined. Germline lookup yields CDR1 SNHLY and CDR2 FYNNEI. V gave up 3 bases and J gave up 7 bases; unmatched junction bases: 8. The CDR3 length is 14 residues. This record comes from a study of monozygotic twins with cystic fibrosis. Only in-frame clones appear in the TCRdb table, and some are missing; sequencing was by immunoSEQ multiplex PCR. The table lists 30,000 to 35,000 clones, approximately 72% of them singletons, with 0.7% to 1% in the top ten. Broader study findings: Nucleotide-identical clonotype sharing was significantly higher within monozygotic CF twin pairs than between unrelated CF individuals. Median Simpson clonality of about 0.01 suggested naive T cells predominated. In 13 of 16 pairs, V gene usage was closest to the co-twin's.

Sequencing input: blood. This TCR was recovered from a girl aged 5-17 years with cystic fibrosis. The J gene is TRBJ1-2, the V gene TRBV2; 7 bases match TRBD1. The CDR3 spells CASSDITGAIGYTF. In DNA, the CDR3 is TGTGCCAGCAGTGATATAACAGGGGCGATTGGCTACACCTTC. The full variable domain, rest sourced from reference TRBV2 and TRBJ1-2, is EPEVTQTPSHQVTQMGQEVILRCVPISNHLYFYWYRQILGQKVEFLVSFYNNEISEKSEIFDDQFSVERPDGSNFTLKIRSTKLEDSAMYFCASSDITGAIGYTFGSGTRLTVV.